The 18 T cell receptor beta chains reported below all come from one sample, sequenced in a study of blood T cell repertoires in COVID-19. Sequenced by immunoSEQ multiplex PCR; TCRdb stores in-frame clones only, minus some. The data contain 150,000 to 200,000 clones, around four fifths of them singletons. The material sequenced was peripheral blood. These receptor sequences come from an elderly woman with acute or convalescent COVID-19.

This clone has a handful of counts. The chain combines TRBV5-6 with TRBJ1-4; D remains ambiguous. CDR1 and CDR2 (germline): SGHDT, YYEEEE. Between the trimmed V and J ends, which lost 2 bases and 0 bases, there was a span of 8 bases. The CDR3 has 15 amino acids. This chain's CDR3 is CASSFRTTTNEKLFF. In DNA, the CDR3 is TGTGCCAGCAGCTTTCGCACAACAACTAATGAAAAACTGTTTTTT.

The chain links TRBV3-1 (or the pseudogene TRBV3-2) to TRBJ2-2, with D perhaps TRBD2 (5 bases). The germline V and J ends were trimmed by 4 bases and 4 bases, with 7 bases remaining between them. The CDR3 extends over 13 amino acids. The germline V gene has CDR1 LGHDT and CDR2 YNNKEL (reference sequence). CDR3 in amino acids: CASSREGTGELFF. For the CDR3, the DNA is TGTGCCAGCAGCCGTGAGGGCACCGGGGAGCTGTTTTTT.

The V and J genes are TRBV29-1 and TRBJ1-2; D possibly corresponds to TRBD1 (6 bases). Germline CDR1 is SQVTM and CDR2 is ANQGSEA. V was trimmed by 4 bases and J by 3 bases, leaving 15 bases between them. This CDR3 contains 14 residues. CDR3 protein: CSVASRGWDYGYTF. CDR3 sequence (DNA): TGCAGCGTTGCCAGCAGGGGATGGGACTATGGCTACACCTTC.

The rearrangement links TRBV5-1 to TRBJ2-7; 8 positions match TRBD1. V shed 5 bases and J 4 bases; nucleotides not matched to a gene: 14. The CDR3 length is 16 residues. The germline gives CDR1 SGHRS, CDR2 YFSETQ. The DNA for the CDR3 is TGCGCCAGCAGTCCCCCCCACGGACAGGGTAGGTACGAGCAGTACTTC. Its translation: CASSPPHGQGRYEQYF.

The chain couples TRBV12-3 or TRBV12-4 to TRBJ1-2; D is ambiguous. The CDR3 is 13 amino acids. V was trimmed by 6 bases and J by 4 bases, leaving 12 bases between them. The CDR3 coding sequence is TGTGCCAGCAGGGTCCAACCGGGCTATGGCTACACCTTC. Protein sequence: CASRVQPGYGYTF.

This clone occurred once. V gene TRBV10-3 combines with J gene TRBJ1-5; 8 bases match TRBD1. V shed 2 bases and J 6 bases; nucleotides not matched to a gene: 3. Germline lookup yields CDR1 ENHRY and CDR2 SYGVKD. This CDR3 is 14 amino acids long. The CDR3 spells CAISEGQGVQPQHF. CDR3 bases: TGTGCCATCAGTGAGGGACAGGGCGTTCAGCCCCAGCATTTT.

To note about this clone: The same CDR3 also results from other DNA sequences found in this sample. The rearrangement uses TRBV30 and TRBJ1-3; tentatively, D is TRBD1 (5 bases). Between the trimmed V and J ends, which lost 0 bases and 1 base, there was a span of 10 bases. CDR1 and CDR2 (germline): GTSNPN, SVGIG (reference sequence). This CDR3 has 15 amino acids. The CDR3 loop is CAWSVWGRSGNTIYF. Written as DNA, the CDR3 is TGTGCCTGGAGTGTGTGGGGGAGGTCTGGAAACACCATATATTTT. Variable domain in full (rest from reference TRBV30 and TRBJ1-3): SQTIHQWPATLVQPVGSPLSLECTVEGTSNPNLYWYRQAAGRGLQLLFYSVGIGQISSEVPQNLSASRPQDRQFILSSKKLLLSDSGFYLCAWSVWGRSGNTIYFGEGSWLTVV.

The sample holds one count of this clone. The chain recombines TRBV29-1 with TRBJ2-3, with D tentatively TRBD2 (6 bases). CDR1 is SQVTM and CDR2 is ANQGSEA in the germline V gene. Trimming took off 4 bases at V and 3 bases at J, with 11 bases between the two ends. The CDR3 loop spans 13 amino acids. This CDR3 reads CSVGAGRTDTQYF. CDR3 in DNA: TGCAGCGTTGGGGCAGGGAGGACAGATACGCAGTATTTT.

The chain has TRBV19 and TRBJ1-1; D not resolved. Germline V CDR1 and CDR2: LNHDA, SQIVND (reference sequence). There are 16 residues in the CDR3. Trimming stripped 3 bases from V and 0 bases from J, with 14 bases between. The CDR3: CASSIGGNQMNTEAFF. CDR3 sequence (DNA): TGTGCCAGTAGTATTGGAGGGAATCAGATGAACACTGAAGCTTTCTTT.

J is TRBJ2-7 and V is TRBV18, with 7 bases fitting TRBD2. There are 14 residues in the CDR3. The junction had 5 bases not matched to a gene; V was cut back by 1 base and J by 5 bases. The germline V gene has CDR1 KGHSH and CDR2 LQKENI. The CDR3 sequence is CASSPRVREDEQYF. CDR3 sequence (DNA): TGTGCCAGCTCACCACGGGTCCGGGAGGACGAGCAGTACTTC.

V and J are TRBV5-1 and TRBJ1-1, with 7 bases fitting TRBD1. The CDR3 is 15 amino acids. J gave up 0 bases and V 3 bases, and 5 bases lay outside the gene matches. Looked up from germline, CDR1 is SGHRS and CDR2 is YFSETQ. Here the CDR3 reads CASSSGTELNTEAFF. CDR3 bases: TGCGCCAGCAGCTCGGGGACAGAACTGAACACTGAAGCTTTCTTT.

This chain uses TRBV7-9 with TRBJ2-6, with D uncertain. V lost 0 bases to trimming and J lost 2 bases, with 8 bases between them. Germline assignment: CDR1 SEHNR and CDR2 FQNEAQ (reference sequence). The CDR3 covers 16 residues. Written as DNA, the CDR3 is TGTGCCAGCAGCTTAGCACAGCCGACTGGGGCCAACGTCCTGACTTTC. Its protein is CASSLAQPTGANVLTF.

This chain connects TRBV28 to TRBJ1-3; weak D call: TRBD1 (6 bases). The CDR3 is 14 residues long. V lost 8 bases and J lost 0, with 11 bases in between. CDR1 is MDHEN, CDR2 SYDVKM, per germline. CDR3 nucleotide sequence: TGTGCCAGCCTGGACAGTACCTCTGGAAACACCATATATTTT. Amino acid sequence: CASLDSTSGNTIYF.

The rearrangement links TRBV2 to TRBJ1-2; 8 bases are a match to TRBD1. J was trimmed by 9 bases and V by 6 bases; bases with no gene match: 6. CDR3 size: 12 residues. CDR1 and CDR2 from the germline V gene are SNHLY and FYNNEI. The CDR3 DNA is TGTGCCAGCAGAGGACAGGGACTAAGCTACACCTTC. This codes for CASRGQGLSYTF.

This clone was observed once. The V and J genes are TRBV6-2 or TRBV6-3 and TRBJ2-5, with TRBD2 identical over 12 bases. V was pared by 6 bases and J by 5 bases, with 10 bases of the junction left unmatched. This CDR3 region has 16 residues. Germline CDR1 reads MNHEY; CDR2 reads SVGEGT. Written as DNA, the CDR3 is TGTGCCAGCAGCCAGCTGACTAGCGGGAGCGGGGAGACCCAGTACTTC. Encoded protein: CASSQLTSGSGETQYF.

This clone was recorded a few times. The CDR3 DNA is TGTGCCAGCAGACCAGACAGCCCGACGGCTGAAGCTTTCTTT. Amino acids: CASRPDSPTAEAFF. The V gene is TRBV3-1 (or the pseudogene TRBV3-2), the J gene TRBJ1-1, with D perhaps TRBD1 (5 bases). With 6 bases removed from V and 6 bases from J, the gap between germline ends came to 17 bases. The CDR3 is made up of 14 amino acids. Germline CDR1 is LGHDT and CDR2 is YNNKEL (reference sequence).

V and J are TRBV19 and TRBJ1-2, with a weak D call TRBD1 (5 bases). CDR1 is LNHDA and CDR2 is SQIVND in the germline V gene (reference sequence). The CDR3 length is 13 residues. V lost 5 bases and J lost 4, with 11 bases in between. The CDR3 here is CASSSTGGYGYTF. The CDR3 nucleotides read TGTGCCAGTAGTTCAACAGGTGGCTATGGCTACACCTTC.

The genes are TRBV5-6 and TRBJ2-1, with 10 bases aligning to TRBD2. This CDR3 has 15 amino acids. Germline CDR1 and CDR2: SGHDT and YYEEEE. The junction had 4 bases not matched to a gene; V was cut back by 4 bases and J by 3 bases. CDR3 coding DNA: TGTGCCAGCAGCACCGGACTAGCGGACTACAATGAGCAGTTCTTC. This gives the protein CASSTGLADYNEQFF. The full variable domain, in which reference TRBV5-6 and TRBJ2-1 provide the parts outside the CDR3, is DAGVTQSPTHLIKTRGQQVTLRCSPKSGHDTVSWYQQALGQGPQFIFQYYEEEERQRGNFPDRFSGHQFPNYSSELNVNALLLGDSALYLCASSTGLADYNEQFFGPGTRLTVL.